These 8 T cell receptor beta chains were sequenced from one sample in a study of T cell repertoires in aging, cancer and after chemotherapy. The template was genomic DNA from peripheral blood, not RNA. Rearranged V-D-J TRB sequences were amplified with a mixed TRB-A/B primer pool. TCRdb reanalysed the multiplex PCR reads using MiXCR and keeps one entry per CDR3 protein. The sample lists 950 to 1,300 distinct CDR3 sequences; 25% to 35% were seen once. Sequencing input: blood. These receptors came from a human donor with a blood cancer.

This clonotype has just a few counts. The genes are TRBV19 and TRBJ1-5; D call uncertain. CDR1 is LNHDA, CDR2 SQIVND, per germline (reference sequence). There are 13 residues in the CDR3. With 3 bases removed from V and 6 bases from J, the gap between germline ends came to 9 bases. As DNA, the CDR3 is TGTGCCAGTAGTATGGGAAGCCGTCAGCCCCAGCATTTT. It encodes CASSMGSRQPQHF.

This clonotype turned up a few times. The rearrangement links TRBV12-3 or TRBV12-4 to TRBJ1-4, with a possible D match to TRBD1 (5 bases). The germline V and J ends were trimmed by 3 bases and 12 bases, with 11 bases remaining between them. CDR3 length: 12 residues. CDR3 bases: TGTGCCAGCAGTTTTTTGGGGGTGGAACTGTTTTTT. As protein: CASSFLGVELFF.

Relative to its sample, this clonotype is medium-sized (0.01 to 0.1%). The chain couples TRBV19 to TRBJ2-7; 9 positions match TRBD1. The CDR3 extends over 14 amino acids. V trimming: 4 bases; J trimming: 6 bases; junction bases outside the gene matches: 7. CDR1 and CDR2 (germline): LNHDA, SQIVND (reference sequence). CDR3: CASSRDRVAGEQYF. The CDR3 coding sequence is TGTGCCAGTAGTAGGGACAGGGTTGCGGGCGAGCAGTACTTC.

The chain uses TRBV25-1 and TRBJ2-3; 12 bases map to TRBD2. In germline, CDR1 is MGHDK, CDR2 SYGVNS. The CDR3 has 21 residues. Losses at the gene ends were 3 bases for V and 2 bases for J; bases not matched to a gene: 18. The CDR3: CASSDPRLAGDLNGDTDTQYF. CDR3 bases: TGTGCCAGCAGTGACCCCCGACTAGCGGGAGACTTGAACGGAGACACAGATACGCAGTATTTT.

The chain is built from TRBV23-1 and TRBJ2-2; 13 nucleotides line up with TRBD2. TRBV23-1 is an ORF for which the function is uncertain. Trimming removed 4 bases from V and 6 bases from J; junction bases left unmatched: 17. There are 20 residues in the CDR3. The CDR3 spells CASSPLLYLGLAGRAGELFF. The CDR3 region has the DNA TGCGCCAGCAGTCCTCTACTATACCTGGGACTAGCGGGACGGGCCGGGGAGCTGTTTTTT.

About this clonotype itself: A much bigger clone sits one base away, suggesting this may be a read error. The V call is TRBV6-1, the J call TRBJ2-7; the match to TRBD1 covers 9 bases. CDR3 length equals 16 residues. Trimming at V came to 5 bases and at J to 7 bases, leaving 15 bases not matched to a gene. CDR1 and CDR2 (germline): MNHNS, SASEGT. Written as DNA, the CDR3 is TGTGCCAGCAGTTACATTGGGACAGGGTCCTACAATGAGCAGTACTTC. Encoded protein: CASSYIGTGSYNEQYF.

This clonotype has a handful of counts. The V gene is TRBV27, the J gene TRBJ2-4; D gene unclear. The germline V gene encodes CDR1 MNHEY and CDR2 SMNVEV (reference sequence). V gave up 4 bases and J gave up 0 bases, with 4 bases separating them. The CDR3 spans 13 residues. The CDR3 here is CASSSLAKNIQYF. CDR3 sequence (DNA): TGTGCCAGCAGTTCGCTAGCCAAAAACATTCAGTACTTC.

The gene calls are TRBV12-3 or TRBV12-4 and TRBJ2-5, with D hard to call. The CDR3 spans 13 residues. Deletions cut 6 bases from V and 1 base from J, with 9 bases between. The CDR3 coding sequence is TGTGCCAGCAGGAAAGTGACCCAAGAGACCCAGTACTTC. This codes for CASRKVTQETQYF.